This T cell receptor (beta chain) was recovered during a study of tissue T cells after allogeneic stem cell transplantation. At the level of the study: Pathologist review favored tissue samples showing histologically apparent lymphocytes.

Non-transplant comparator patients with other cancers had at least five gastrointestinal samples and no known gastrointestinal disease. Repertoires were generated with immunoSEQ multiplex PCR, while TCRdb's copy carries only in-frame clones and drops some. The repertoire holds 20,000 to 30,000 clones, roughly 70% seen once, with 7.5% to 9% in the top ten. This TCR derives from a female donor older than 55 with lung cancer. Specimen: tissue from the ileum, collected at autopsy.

CDR3 residues: CASSQRAATETQYF. The DNA of the CDR3 is TGTGCCAGCAGTCAAAGGGCGGCTACGGAGACCCAGTACTTC. The V gene is TRBV3-1 (or the pseudogene TRBV3-2), the J gene TRBJ2-5; no clear D gene. The V gene lost 6 bases and the J gene lost 5 bases, with 16 bases spanning the gap. CDR1 and CDR2 from the germline V gene are LGHDT and YNNKEL (reference sequence). This CDR3 comprises 14 residues.